The entry that follows covers one TCR beta chain sequence. This sample was included in a study of CD8 T cells in Susac syndrome. V lost 0 bases to trimming and J lost 4 bases, with 6 bases between them. In germline, CDR1 is LGHNA, CDR2 YNFKEQ. This CDR3 has 13 amino acids. Sequencing of TCR beta was performed on blood CD8+ T cells and on blood CD4+ T cells. Relapsing-remitting disease, either stable or active, was present in the treatment-naive patients who were the multiple sclerosis controls. Reverse transcription used roughly 0.5 to 1 ug RNA and random hexamers. Amplification of TCR beta CDR3 by immunoSEQ multiplex PCR spanned 54 Vbeta and 13 Jbeta. TCRdb re-analysed the immunoSEQ multiplex PCR reads in MiXCR, keeping a single row per CDR3 protein. The data hold a few hundred thousand distinct CDR3 sequences, with roughly 95% observed a single time.

The V call is TRBV4-2, the J call TRBJ2-5; no definite D call. The sequence was collected from a human donor with multiple sclerosis. Sequenced: CD4+ T cells from PBMCs. The DNA of the CDR3 is TGTGCCAGCAGCCAAGATAATGGAGAGACCCAGTACTTC. Its protein product is CASSQDNGETQYF.